These T cell receptor beta chains were read from a single sample in a study of cytomegalovirus exposure and HLA in healthy donors. Sequencing was performed with immunoSEQ multiplex PCR; in TCRdb, only in-frame clones are kept and a portion is missing. This sample carries about 44,000 clones, 90% to 95% of them seen once, and the ten largest clones take over 2%. The sample consisted of PBMCs. The receptors were gathered from a woman aged 18-29 years in good health and CMV-seronegative. The CDR3 runs from the conserved cysteine through the conserved F or W. A D gene is named only where the DNA matches it firmly. The size of a clone is reported for some rows only, either as once, few or many, or as a class for expanded clones.

v_gene	d_gene	abundance	j_gene	CDR3aa	CDR3nt
TRBV6-5	TRBD2	NA	TRBJ2-2	CASSYRTSDTGELFF	TGTGCCAGCAGTTATCGGACTAGCGACACCGGGGAGCTGTTTTTT
TRBV6-5	NA	NA	TRBJ2-7	CASSSVMGATYEQYF	TGTGCCAGCAGCTCCGTCATGGGGGCCACCTACGAGCAGTACTTC
TRBV10-3	TRBD1	NA	TRBJ1-4	CATGYRGDNEKLFF	TGTGCCACCGGGTACAGGGGGGACAATGAAAAACTGTTTTTT
TRBV5-1	TRBD2	NA	TRBJ2-4	CASSSGLGNIQYF	TGCGCCAGCAGCTCGGGACTAGGGAACATTCAGTACTTC
TRBV7-9	TRBD1	once	TRBJ1-2	CASSPDRGGYTF	TGTGCCAGCAGTCCTGACAGGGGAGGCTACACCTTC
TRBV6-4	NA	NA	TRBJ2-7	CARGPRAQGSYEQYF	TGTGCCAGGGGTCCACGGGCGCAGGGGAGCTACGAGCAGTACTTC
TRBV30	NA	NA	TRBJ1-3	CAGGRGNSGNTIYF	TGTGCCGGAGGCCGCGGAAACTCTGGAAACACCATATATTTT
TRBV2	NA	NA	TRBJ1-2	CASSDDGSLGYTF	TGTGCCAGCAGTGACGATGGGAGTTTAGGCTACACCTTC
TRBV2	TRBD1	NA	TRBJ2-7	CASGPWDSTYEQYF	TGTGCCAGTGGTCCCTGGGACAGCACCTACGAGCAGTACTTC
TRBV15	NA	NA	TRBJ1-1	CATSMTLNTEAFF	TGTGCCACCAGCATGACACTGAACACTGAAGCTTTCTTT